Below are 11 T cell receptor beta chains sequenced from a single sample in a study of blood T cell repertoires in COVID-19. The assay was immunoSEQ multiplex PCR, and TCRdb's table has in-frame clones only and misses some. The sample holds hundreds of thousands of clones, about 89% seen once. Sequenced sample: peripheral blood. These receptors all come from a woman in her forties or fifties with COVID-19, enrolled during active disease.

CDR3 in amino acids: CASSLQGARGNTIYF. The CDR3 nucleotides are TGTGCCAGCAGCTTACAGGGGGCGAGAGGAAACACCATATATTTT. This chain joins TRBV5-6 and TRBJ1-3; 9 bases are shared with TRBD1. V was clipped by 2 bases and J by 4 bases; unmatched bases: 4. The CDR3 is made up of 15 amino acids. The germline CDR1 and CDR2 sequences are SGHDT and YYEEEE.

The V gene is TRBV7-3, the J gene TRBJ2-1, with TRBD2 identical over 7 bases. V shed 5 bases, J shed 15 bases, and the junction held 13 bases outside the gene matches. The CDR3 totals 13 residues. Germline CDR1 and CDR2: SGHTA and FQGTGA. The CDR3 sequence is CASSQGAGTTWFF. DNA for the CDR3: TGTGCCAGCAGCCAAGGGGCCGGGACTACCTGGTTCTTC.

The rearrangement joins TRBV12-3 or TRBV12-4 to TRBJ1-1, with a possible D match to TRBD1 (5 bases). The CDR3 runs 13 residues. The V and J ends lost 7 bases and 3 bases respectively, with 12 bases between them. CDR3 in amino acids: CASTLGGYTEAFF. The CDR3, as DNA: TGTGCCAGCACCCTGGGGGGGTACACTGAAGCTTTCTTT.

The chain links TRBV3-1 (or the pseudogene TRBV3-2) to TRBJ2-7; TRBD2 matches at 15 bases. Germline loops: CDR1 LGHDT, CDR2 YNNKEL (reference sequence). J lost 3 bases, V lost 0 bases, and 9 bases had no gene match. The CDR3 covers 19 residues. Here the CDR3 reads CASSQEPGLAGGRGYEQYF. As DNA, the CDR3 is TGTGCCAGCAGCCAAGAACCGGGACTAGCGGGAGGTAGGGGCTACGAGCAGTACTTC.

CDR3 bases: TGCGCCAGCAGCTTGCGTAGGGGAAGGGAAAAACTGTTTTTT. This gives the protein CASSLRRGREKLFF. The chain has TRBV5-1 and TRBJ1-4; tentatively, D is TRBD1 (5 bases). The germline V gene has CDR1 SGHRS and CDR2 YFSETQ. Trimming took off 1 base at V and 8 bases at J, with 12 bases between the two ends. CDR3 length equals 14 residues.

This clone was seen a handful of times. The chain employs TRBV6-5 and TRBJ1-6; TRBD1 matches at 7 bases. The CDR3 extends over 15 amino acids. The germline V gene has CDR1 MNHEY and CDR2 SVGAGI. V trimming: 2 bases; J trimming: 7 bases; junction bases outside the gene matches: 5. This CDR3 reads CASSYTTGENSPLHF. The CDR3 coding sequence is TGTGCCAGCAGTTACACAACAGGGGAAAATTCACCCCTCCACTTT.

V is TRBV24-1 and J is TRBJ2-3; weak D call: TRBD2 (6 bases). There are 14 residues in the CDR3. CDR1 and CDR2 (germline): KGHDR, SFDVKD. Trimming removed 2 bases from V and 1 base from J, with 6 bases in between. CDR3 protein: CATSDWGGTDTQYF. CDR3 in DNA: TGTGCCACCAGTGATTGGGGGGGCACAGATACGCAGTATTTT.

CDR3 bases: TGTGCCTGGAGTACAGGGGCCAACGTCCTGACTTTC. Translation gives CAWSTGANVLTF. V usage is TRBV30 and J usage is TRBJ2-6; D uncertain. V gave up 2 bases and J gave up 4 bases, with 3 bases separating them. Germline values: CDR1 GTSNPN, CDR2 SVGIG (reference sequence). The CDR3 runs 12 residues.

The gene calls are TRBV7-2 and TRBJ1-4; TRBD1 aligns across 9 bases. In germline, CDR1 is SGHTA, CDR2 FQGNSA. This CDR3 comprises 15 residues. V shed 5 bases and J 4 bases; nucleotides not matched to a gene: 5. The CDR3 coding sequence is TGTGCCAGCAGCCGGGACAGGGCAGTTAATGAAAAACTGTTTTTT. As protein: CASSRDRAVNEKLFF. The whole variable domain, remainder taken from reference TRBV7-2 and TRBJ1-4, is GAGVSQSPSNKVTEKGKDVELRCDPISGHTALYWYRQSLGQGLEFLIYFQGNSAPDKSGLPSDRFSAERTGGSVSTLTIQRTQQEDSAVYLCASSRDRAVNEKLFFGSGTQLSVL.

CDR3 residues: CASSRGRQGNQPQHF. The CDR3 nucleotides read TGTGCCAGCAGTCGGGGTCGACAGGGCAATCAGCCCCAGCATTTT. V is TRBV2 and J is TRBJ1-5; the D gene is possibly TRBD1 (6 bases). With 5 bases removed from V and 2 bases from J, the gap between germline ends came to 13 bases. The length of the CDR3 is 15 residues. The germline CDR1 and CDR2 sequences are SNHLY and FYNNEI.

V usage is TRBV5-6 and J usage is TRBJ2-5; 8 bases are shared with TRBD1. The CDR3 spans 15 residues. Per germline, CDR1 SGHDT and CDR2 YYEEEE. The J segment lost 5 bases and the V segment lost 2 bases, leaving 8 bases of the junction unmatched. CDR3 sequence reads: CASSLLGQGQETQYF. CDR3 DNA sequence: TGTGCCAGCAGCTTATTAGGACAGGGCCAGGAGACCCAGTACTTC.